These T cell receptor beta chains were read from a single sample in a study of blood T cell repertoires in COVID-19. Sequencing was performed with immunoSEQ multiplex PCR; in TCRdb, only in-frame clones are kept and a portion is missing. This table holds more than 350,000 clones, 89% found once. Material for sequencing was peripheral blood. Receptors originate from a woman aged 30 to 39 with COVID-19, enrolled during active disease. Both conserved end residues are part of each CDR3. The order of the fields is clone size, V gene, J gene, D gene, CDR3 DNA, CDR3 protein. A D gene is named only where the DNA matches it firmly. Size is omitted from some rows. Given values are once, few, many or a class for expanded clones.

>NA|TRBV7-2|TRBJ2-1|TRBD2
TGTGCCAGCAGCTTGACTAGCGGGTCGGGCTATGAGCAGTTCTTC
CASSLTSGSGYEQFF
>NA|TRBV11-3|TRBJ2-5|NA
TGTGCCAGCAGCTTAGAGGGTCCGACCCGGGGAGAGACCCAGTACTTC
CASSLEGPTRGETQYF
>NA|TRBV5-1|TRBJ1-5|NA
TGCGCCAGCGCCGACCCCCCAGGGTCCCCGCATTTT
CASADPPGSPHF
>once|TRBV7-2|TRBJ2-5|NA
TGTGCCAGCAGCTTAGTAGAGGCTGTGACCGAGACCCAGTACTTC
CASSLVEAVTETQYF
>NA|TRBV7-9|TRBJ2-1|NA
TGTGCCAGCAGCAGGACTATGCGCGTCGATGAGCAGTTCTTC
CASSRTMRVDEQFF
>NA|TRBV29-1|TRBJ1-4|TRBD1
TGCAGCGTGGGACAGGGTAGTGAAAAACTGTTTTTT
CSVGQGSEKLFF
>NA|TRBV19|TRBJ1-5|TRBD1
TGTGCCAGTAGTGAATCTGGGACAGGGCATCAGCCCCAGCATTTT
CASSESGTGHQPQHF
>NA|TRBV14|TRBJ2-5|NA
TGTGCCAGCAGCCAAGAAGATGGACAGAGAGAGACCCAGTACTTC
CASSQEDGQRETQYF
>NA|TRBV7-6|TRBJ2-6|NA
TGTGCCAGCAGCTTAGACAGGGAGCAAGCTGGGGCCAACGTCCTGACTTTC
CASSLDREQAGANVLTF
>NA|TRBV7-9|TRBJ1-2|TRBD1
TGTGCCAGCAGCCCAGGGGGCAGCTATGGCTACACCTTC
CASSPGGSYGYTF
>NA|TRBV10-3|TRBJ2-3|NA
TGTGCCATGACCTCTGACTTGATCGCAGATACGCAGTATTTT
CAMTSDLIADTQYF
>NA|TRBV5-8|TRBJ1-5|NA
TGTGCCAGCAGCTTGACCCGACAGGCGATACCGAATCAGCCCCAGCATTTT
CASSLTRQAIPNQPQHF
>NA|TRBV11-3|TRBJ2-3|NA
TGTGCCAGCAGCGTTAGATCCTTCACAGATACGCAGTATTTT
CASSVRSFTDTQYF
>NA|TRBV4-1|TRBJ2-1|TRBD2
TGCGCCAGCAGCCCCGGGGGGGCCTTTTCCTACAATGAGCAGTTCTTC
CASSPGGAFSYNEQFF
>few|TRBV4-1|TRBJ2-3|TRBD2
TGCGCCAGCAGCCAAGAGGGGCGGGAGGGAACAGATACGCAGTATTTT
CASSQEGREGTDTQYF
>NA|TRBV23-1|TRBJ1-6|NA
TGCGCCAGCAGTCAATGGGCAGGGAATAATTCACCCCTCCACTTT
CASSQWAGNNSPLHF
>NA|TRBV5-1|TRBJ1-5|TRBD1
TGCGCCAGCAGCTGGACAGGGAATCAGCCCCAGCATTTT
CASSWTGNQPQHF
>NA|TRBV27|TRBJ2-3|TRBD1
TGTGCCAGCAGTTCCTCCGGACAGGGAACAGATACGCAGTATTTT
CASSSSGQGTDTQYF
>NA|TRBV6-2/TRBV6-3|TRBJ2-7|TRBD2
TGTGCCAGCAGTTACTCCGGGACTAGCTTCTACGAGCAGTACTTC
CASSYSGTSFYEQYF
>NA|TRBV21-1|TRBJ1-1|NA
TGTGCCAGCAGCCCGGAGGGGGCAGGTAGAGGTATGAACACTGAAGCTTTCTTT
CASSPEGAGRGMNTEAFF
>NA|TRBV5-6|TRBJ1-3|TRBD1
TGTGCCAGCAGCGGGGGGACAGGTCCGGGAAACACCATATATTTT
CASSGGTGPGNTIYF
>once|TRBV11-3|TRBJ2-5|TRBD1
TGTGCCAGCAGCTTGGCAGGGGGCGTCGCGGAGGAGACCCAGTACTTC
CASSLAGGVAEETQYF
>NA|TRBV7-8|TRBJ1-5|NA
TGTGCCAGCAGCCCTAATCCGGGTGATAACAATCAGCCCCAGCATTTT
CASSPNPGDNNQPQHF
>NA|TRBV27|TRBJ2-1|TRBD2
TGTGCCAGCAGTTTCAAGCGGGGGATTTGGAATGAGCAGTTCTTC
CASSFKRGIWNEQFF
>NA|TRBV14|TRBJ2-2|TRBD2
TGTGCCAGCAGCCTTAGACTAGCGGGAGGGAACCCATTCGAACCCGGGGAGCTGTTTTTT
CASSLRLAGGNPFEPGELFF
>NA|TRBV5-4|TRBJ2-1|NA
TGTGCCAGCAGCTTGCAGGATGAGCAGTTCTTC
CASSLQDEQFF
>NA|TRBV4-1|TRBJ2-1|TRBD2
TGCGCCAGCAGCCAAGCGGGGGGGGATGAGCAGTTCTTC
CASSQAGGDEQFF
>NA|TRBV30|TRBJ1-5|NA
TGTGCCTGGAGTGTAAGATGGCCCGGACTAGATCAGCCCCAGCATTTT
CAWSVRWPGLDQPQHF
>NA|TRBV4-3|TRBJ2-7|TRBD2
TGCGCCAGCAGCCCGGGGACTAGCGGGGGTAACGAGCAGTACTTC
CASSPGTSGGNEQYF
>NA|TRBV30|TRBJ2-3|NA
TGTGCCTGGAGTAATGAGCAGGGCACAGATACGCAGTATTTT
CAWSNEQGTDTQYF
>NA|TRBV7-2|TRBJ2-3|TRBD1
TGTGCCAGCAGCGCCAACCGAGGAACAGGGGTGGGAGATACGCAGTATTTT
CASSANRGTGVGDTQYF
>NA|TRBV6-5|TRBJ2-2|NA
TGTGCCAGCAGTCGCGGGGGCGACACCGGGGAGCTGTTTTTT
CASSRGGDTGELFF
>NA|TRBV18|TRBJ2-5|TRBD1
TGTGCCAGCTCACCAAACCGACCGACAGGGGTAGAGACCCAGTACTTC
CASSPNRPTGVETQYF
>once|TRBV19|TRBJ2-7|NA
TGTGCCAGTAGTATAGGTGTCGCAGCCTACGAGCAGTACTTC
CASSIGVAAYEQYF
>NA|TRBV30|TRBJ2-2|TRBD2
TGTGCCTGGGCCCCCCCGGGGATGCAGGAGATAACTAGCGGGAGACTTTCCGGGGAGCTGTTTTTT
CAWAPPGMQEITSGRLSGELFF
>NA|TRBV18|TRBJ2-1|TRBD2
TGTGCCAGCTCACCACGAGGAGAGCCGGCCGGGACTACCTACAATGAGCAGTTCTTC
CASSPRGEPAGTTYNEQFF
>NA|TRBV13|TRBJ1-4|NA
TGTGCCAGCAGCTTAGTCTCCGGAAAACTGTTTTTT
CASSLVSGKLFF
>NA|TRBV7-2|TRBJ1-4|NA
TGTGCCAGCAGCTTTACAGGCTTTATTAATGAAAAACTGTTTTTT
CASSFTGFINEKLFF
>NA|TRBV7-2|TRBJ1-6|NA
TGTGCCAGCAGCTTAGCAGGGGATGGACCCCTCCACTTT
CASSLAGDGPLHF